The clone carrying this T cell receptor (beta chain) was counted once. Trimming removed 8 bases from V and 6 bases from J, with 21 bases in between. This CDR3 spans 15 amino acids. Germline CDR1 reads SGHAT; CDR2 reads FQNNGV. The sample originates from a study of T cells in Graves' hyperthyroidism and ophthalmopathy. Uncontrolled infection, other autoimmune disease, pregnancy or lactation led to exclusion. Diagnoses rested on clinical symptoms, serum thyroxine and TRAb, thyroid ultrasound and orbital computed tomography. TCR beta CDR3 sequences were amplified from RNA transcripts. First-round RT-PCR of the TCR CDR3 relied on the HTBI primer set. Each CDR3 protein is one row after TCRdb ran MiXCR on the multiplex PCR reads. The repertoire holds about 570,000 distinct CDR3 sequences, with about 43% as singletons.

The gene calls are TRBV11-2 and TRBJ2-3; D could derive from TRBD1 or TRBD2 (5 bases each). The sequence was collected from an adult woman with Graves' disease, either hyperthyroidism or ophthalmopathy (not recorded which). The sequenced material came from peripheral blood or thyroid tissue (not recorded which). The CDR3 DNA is TGTGCCAGCGCCATGGGACCGACGGGCAAGGATACGCAGTATTTT. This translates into CASAMGPTGKDTQYF.